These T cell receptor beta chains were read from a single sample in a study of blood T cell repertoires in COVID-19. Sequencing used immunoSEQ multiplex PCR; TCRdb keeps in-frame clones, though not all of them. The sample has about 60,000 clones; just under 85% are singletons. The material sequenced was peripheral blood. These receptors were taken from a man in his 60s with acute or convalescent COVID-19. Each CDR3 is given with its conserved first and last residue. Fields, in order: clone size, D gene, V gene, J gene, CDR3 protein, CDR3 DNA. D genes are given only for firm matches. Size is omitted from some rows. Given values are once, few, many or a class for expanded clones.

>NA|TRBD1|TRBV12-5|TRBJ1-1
CASGLARTGVSAFF
TGTGCTAGTGGTTTGGCTCGGACAGGGGTGTCGGCTTTCTTT
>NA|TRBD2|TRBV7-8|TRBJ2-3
CASSSLAGIADTQYF
TGTGCCAGCAGCTCACTAGCGGGGATCGCAGATACGCAGTATTTT
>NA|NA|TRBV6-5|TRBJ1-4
CASSRPPDEKLFF
TGTGCCAGCAGTCGCCCCCCAGATGAAAAACTGTTTTTT
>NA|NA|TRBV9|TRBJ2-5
CASSVQGNGETQYF
TGTGCCAGCAGCGTCCAGGGGAATGGGGAGACCCAGTACTTC
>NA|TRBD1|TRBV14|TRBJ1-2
CASSQTWDRHNYGYTF
TGTGCCAGCAGCCAAACCTGGGACAGGCATAACTATGGCTACACCTTC
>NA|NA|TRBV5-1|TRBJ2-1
CASSLGRSGSVEQFF
TGCGCCAGCAGCTTGGGCCGCAGCGGGTCCGTTGAGCAGTTCTTC
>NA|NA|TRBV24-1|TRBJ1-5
CATSETALDQPQHF
TGTGCCACCAGTGAGACAGCCCTCGATCAGCCCCAGCATTTT
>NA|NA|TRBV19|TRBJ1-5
CASSMEGRWGNQPQHF
TGTGCCAGTAGTATGGAGGGGAGATGGGGCAATCAGCCCCAGCATTTT
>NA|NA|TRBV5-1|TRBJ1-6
CASSLYTGSPTEPLHF
TGCGCCAGCAGCCTATATACAGGGTCCCCTACGGAACCCCTCCACTTT
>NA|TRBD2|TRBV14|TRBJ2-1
CASSQVSSGGGMAYNEQFF
TGTGCCAGCAGCCAAGTGTCTAGCGGGGGGGGGATGGCCTACAATGAGCAGTTCTTC
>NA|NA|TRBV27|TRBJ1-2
CATSRLSGGDGYTF
TGTGCCACCTCGAGGCTGTCGGGGGGCGATGGCTACACCTTC
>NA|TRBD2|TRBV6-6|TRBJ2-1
CASSPPGGRYNEQFF
TGTGCCAGCAGTCCCCCGGGAGGGCGATACAATGAGCAGTTCTTC
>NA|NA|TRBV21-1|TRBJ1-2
CASSYRDPSCVSLYGYTF
TGTGCCAGCAGCTACAGGGACCCCAGTTGTGTTTCTTTGTATGGCTACACCTTC
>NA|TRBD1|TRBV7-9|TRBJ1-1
CASSFRGVSTEAFF
TGTGCCAGCAGCTTCAGGGGGGTGAGCACTGAAGCTTTCTTT
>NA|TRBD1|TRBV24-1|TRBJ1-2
CATSDSQGVGYTF
TGTGCCACCAGTGATTCCCAGGGGGTTGGCTACACCTTC
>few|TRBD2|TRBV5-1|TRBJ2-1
CASTYLAGEVNEQFF
TGCGCCAGCACCTATCTAGCGGGGGAAGTAAATGAGCAGTTCTTC
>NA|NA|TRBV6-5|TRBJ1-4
CASRYQDSEGKLFF
TGTGCCAGCCGATATCAGGACAGTGAGGGAAAACTGTTTTTT
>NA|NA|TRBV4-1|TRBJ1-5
CASSQDPNQPQHF
TGCGCCAGCAGCCAAGACCCGAATCAGCCCCAGCATTTT
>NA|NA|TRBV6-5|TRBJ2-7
CAAGGGSYEQYF
TGTGCCGCCGGGGGTGGGTCCTACGAGCAGTACTTC
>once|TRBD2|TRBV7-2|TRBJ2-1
CASRGRGTWRNEQFF
TGTGCCAGCAGGGGGAGGGGAACTTGGAGGAATGAGCAGTTCTTC